One sample yielded the 7 T cell receptor beta chains listed below, sequenced in a study of metastatic and nonmetastatic thyroid tumors. No patient had received any treatment before thyroid surgery. Using MiXCR, TCRdb reanalyzed the PCR reads. The table includes under 55,000 clones, approximately 15% detected once. The sample comprised blood. These receptors all come from a female donor with papillary thyroid cancer or a benign thyroid nodule (not recorded which). Some clones in this sample may be carry-over from other donors' samples.

Many counts were recorded for this clone. The chain combines TRBV12-3 or TRBV12-4 with TRBJ2-7; D remains unclear. V was pared by 6 bases and J by 1 base, with 13 bases between. The CDR3 contains 14 residues. The CDR3 nucleotides are TGTGCCAGCAGGGATGGTCGTAAGTCCTACGAGCAGTACTTC. Translated, it gives CASRDGRKSYEQYF.

Notes on this clone: Germline and junction disagree at one end, which may indicate a read error. J is TRBJ1-4 and V is TRBV30; 8 positions agree with TRBD1. The germline CDR1 and CDR2 sequences are GTSNPN and SVGIG (reference sequence). This CDR3 spans 15 amino acids. The CDR3 DNA reads as TGTGCCTGTACCGATAGACAGGGGATTAATGAAAAACTGTCTTTT. This translates into CACTDRQGINEKLSF.

This clone occurred many times. V usage is TRBV9 and J usage is TRBJ2-1; TRBD2 might be the D (5 bases). CDR3 length: 13 residues. Deletions cut 0 bases from V and 7 bases from J, with 8 bases between. CDR1 SGDLS and CDR2 YYNGEE come from the germline V gene. The CDR3 nucleotides are TGTGCCAGCAGCGTAGCCCTAGCAAATGAGCAGTTCTTC. This sequence encodes CASSVALANEQFF.

This clone was picked up many times. V gene TRBV6-2 or TRBV6-3 combines with J gene TRBJ2-3; TRBD2 matches 8 bases. The V and J ends lost 4 bases and 4 bases, in that order; junction bases with no gene match: 4. CDR3 length: 14 residues. CDR1 is MNHEY, CDR2 SVGEGT, per germline. The CDR3 coding sequence is TGTGCCAGCAGTTCGGGACTAGAAGCAGATACGCAGTATTTT. The encoded protein is CASSSGLEADTQYF.

This chain connects TRBV7-2 to TRBJ2-2; no definite D call. Germline-derived CDR1 and CDR2 are SGHTA and FQGNSA. The V and J ends lost 5 bases and 1 base respectively, with 11 bases between them. The CDR3 runs to 15 residues. The CDR3 DNA reads as TGTGCCAGCAGCCCCCTCCCTGGGAACACCGGGGAGCTGTTTTTT. As protein: CASSPLPGNTGELFF.

This clone was seen more than once but under ten times. Here the CDR3 DNA reads TGTGCCAGCAGACTAACTAGCGGTTCCTACAATGAGCAGTTCTTC. It codes for CASRLTSGSYNEQFF. The chain combines TRBV6-2 or TRBV6-3 with TRBJ2-1; TRBD2 aligns across 8 bases. The CDR3 spans 15 residues. In germline, CDR1 is MNHEY, CDR2 SVGEGT. With V trimmed by 6 bases and J by 1 base, 5 bases remained unmatched.

This clone occurred many times. Its ends do not fully match the called genes, so a read error is possible. The gene calls are TRBV5-4 and TRBJ2-3; 9 bases are a match to TRBD2. Per the germline V gene, CDR1 is SGHNT and CDR2 is YYREEE (reference sequence). The CDR3 loop spans 15 amino acids. The DNA of the CDR3 is TGTGCCAGCAGGACTAGCGGATATACCACAAATACGCAGTATTTT. Its protein is CASRTSGYTTNTQYF. The variable domain in full, with the rest retrieved from reference TRBV5-4 and TRBJ2-3, is ETGVTQSPTHLIKTRGQQVTLRCSSQSGHNTVSWYQQALGQGPQFIFQYYREEENGRGNFPPRFSGLQFPNYSSELNVNALELDDSALYLCASRTSGYTTNTQYFGPGTRLTVL.